Listed below are T cell receptor beta chains from one sample, sequenced in a study of CD8 T cells in Susac syndrome. In TCRdb, the immunoSEQ multiplex PCR reads were re-called with MiXCR into one record per CDR3 protein. The table lists about 200,000 distinct CDR3 sequences, over 90% of them singletons, with under 0.095% in the top ten. Material: CD4+ T cells from PBMCs. The receptors come from a human donor with multiple sclerosis. Both conserved end residues are part of each CDR3. D genes are given only for firm matches. Not every row has a clone size; where given, it reads once, few, many or a size class.

J gene: TRBJ2-1; clone size: .; D gene: .; V gene: TRBV20-1; CDR3 DNA: TGCAGTGCTAAAGAGGGTGAGCAGTTCTTC; CDR3 protein: CSAKEGEQFF
J gene: TRBJ2-5; clone size: .; D gene: .; V gene: TRBV3-1; CDR3 DNA: TGTGCCAGCAGCCATAACGGGAAGAGCTGGTCTGAGACCCAGTACTTC; CDR3 protein: CASSHNGKSWSETQYF
J gene: TRBJ2-2; clone size: .; D gene: TRBD2; V gene: TRBV29-1; CDR3 DNA: TGCAGCGCACAAGGACTAGCGGGAGGAATCGGGGAGCTGTTTTTT; CDR3 protein: CSAQGLAGGIGELFF
J gene: TRBJ2-7; clone size: once; D gene: .; V gene: TRBV20-1; CDR3 DNA: TGCAGTGCCCGGGGGCAGGGTATTAACGAGCAGTACTTC; CDR3 protein: CSARGQGINEQYF
J gene: TRBJ1-2; clone size: .; D gene: TRBD1; V gene: TRBV7-9; CDR3 DNA: TGTGCCAGCAGCGAAATGGGACAGGGGAGTTACGGCTACACCTTC; CDR3 protein: CASSEMGQGSYGYTF
J gene: TRBJ2-2; clone size: .; D gene: TRBD2; V gene: TRBV24-1; CDR3 DNA: TGTGCCACCAGTGACGCTGGGACTACCCATCAGCTGTTTTTT; CDR3 protein: CATSDAGTTHQLFF
J gene: TRBJ1-1; clone size: .; D gene: .; V gene: TRBV12-3/TRBV12-4; CDR3 DNA: TGTGCCAGCAGTCCTGGACAATTGGCACCTGAAGCTTTCTTT; CDR3 protein: CASSPGQLAPEAFF
J gene: TRBJ2-5; clone size: once; D gene: .; V gene: TRBV30; CDR3 DNA: TGTGCCTGGAATTCGGGGGAGACCCAGTACTTC; CDR3 protein: CAWNSGETQYF
J gene: TRBJ1-2; clone size: .; D gene: .; V gene: TRBV11-2; CDR3 DNA: TGTGCCAGCAGCTTAGGCAGGGGAAGTGGCTATGGCTACACCTTC; CDR3 protein: CASSLGRGSGYGYTF
J gene: TRBJ1-5; clone size: once; D gene: .; V gene: TRBV29-1; CDR3 DNA: TGCAGCGTTGCGAACAGGGAGGATCAGCCCCAGCATTTT; CDR3 protein: CSVANREDQPQHF
J gene: TRBJ1-1; clone size: .; D gene: .; V gene: TRBV29-1; CDR3 DNA: TGCAGCGTTGAGGGAGACAGGTTGACTGAAGCTTTCTTT; CDR3 protein: CSVEGDRLTEAFF
J gene: TRBJ1-1; clone size: few; D gene: .; V gene: TRBV20-1; CDR3 DNA: TGCAGTGCTAGTTCCCCGAACACTGAAGCTTTCTTT; CDR3 protein: CSASSPNTEAFF
J gene: TRBJ2-1; clone size: .; D gene: .; V gene: TRBV20-1; CDR3 DNA: TGCAGTGCTATTGGTCAGACGGATGAGCAGTTCTTC; CDR3 protein: CSAIGQTDEQFF
J gene: TRBJ2-2; clone size: .; D gene: .; V gene: TRBV29-1; CDR3 DNA: TGCAGCGTTAGGCAGGGTGTTTTCTCCGGGGAGCTGTTTTTT; CDR3 protein: CSVRQGVFSGELFF
J gene: TRBJ2-2; clone size: .; D gene: .; V gene: TRBV11-2; CDR3 DNA: TGTGCCAGCAGCCTAACGGCTCCTAACACCGGGGAGCTGTTTTTT; CDR3 protein: CASSLTAPNTGELFF
J gene: TRBJ2-3; clone size: .; D gene: TRBD1; V gene: TRBV23-1; CDR3 DNA: TGCGCCAGCAGTCAAAGACAGGGGAGCACAGATACGCAGTATTTT; CDR3 protein: CASSQRQGSTDTQYF
J gene: TRBJ2-1; clone size: .; D gene: .; V gene: TRBV14; CDR3 DNA: TGTGCCAGCAGCCAAAGACCGGACAGCTCCTACAATGAGCAGTTCTTC; CDR3 protein: CASSQRPDSSYNEQFF
J gene: TRBJ1-6; clone size: .; D gene: .; V gene: TRBV5-1; CDR3 DNA: TGCGCCAGCAGCTCGGACGCCACTGGGAATTCACCCCTCCACTTT; CDR3 protein: CASSSDATGNSPLHF
J gene: TRBJ2-5; clone size: .; D gene: .; V gene: TRBV12-3/TRBV12-4; CDR3 DNA: TGTGCCAGCAGTTTCCCACGGCAGACCCAGTACTTC; CDR3 protein: CASSFPRQTQYF
J gene: TRBJ1-4; clone size: once; D gene: .; V gene: TRBV5-4; CDR3 DNA: TGTGCCAGCAGCTTGAAAGGTGAAAAACTGTTTTTT; CDR3 protein: CASSLKGEKLFF
J gene: TRBJ2-1; clone size: .; D gene: .; V gene: TRBV29-1; CDR3 DNA: TGCAGCGTTGCCTCCCGGGCCGGAGGGATTTCAGTCGAGCAGTTCTTC; CDR3 protein: CSVASRAGGISVEQFF
J gene: TRBJ2-1; clone size: .; D gene: .; V gene: TRBV20-1; CDR3 DNA: TGCAGTGCTAGAGTAGGGGCGGGGAAGGAGGATGAGCAGTTCTTC; CDR3 protein: CSARVGAGKEDEQFF
J gene: TRBJ1-2; clone size: .; D gene: .; V gene: TRBV10-3; CDR3 DNA: TGTGCCATCACCTCGGGGGAATCCGGCTACACCTTC; CDR3 protein: CAITSGESGYTF
J gene: TRBJ2-5; clone size: .; D gene: .; V gene: TRBV7-2; CDR3 DNA: TGTGCCAGCAGCTTAGTGTCCAGGGAGACCCAGTACTTC; CDR3 protein: CASSLVSRETQYF
J gene: TRBJ2-3; clone size: .; D gene: .; V gene: TRBV29-1; CDR3 DNA: TGCAGCGCCCTGCGACAGGCTTGGAGCACAGATACGCAGTATTTT; CDR3 protein: CSALRQAWSTDTQYF
J gene: TRBJ2-1; clone size: .; D gene: .; V gene: TRBV12-3/TRBV12-4; CDR3 DNA: TGTGCCAGCAGTTTATCCTTTCCCTACAATGAGCAGTTCTTC; CDR3 protein: CASSLSFPYNEQFF
J gene: TRBJ2-7; clone size: .; D gene: .; V gene: TRBV3-1; CDR3 DNA: TGTGCCAGCAGCCAACGGGGGATCCACGAGCAGTACTTC; CDR3 protein: CASSQRGIHEQYF
J gene: TRBJ1-5; clone size: .; D gene: .; V gene: TRBV2; CDR3 DNA: TGTGCCAGCACCTTGGATCTTAGCAATCAGCCCCAGCATTTT; CDR3 protein: CASTLDLSNQPQHF